The present T cell receptor (beta chain) was sequenced within a study of beta chain features in type 1 diabetes. With 2 bases clipped from V and 7 bases from J, the junction kept 10 bases outside the gene matches. The CDR3 sequence is 17 residues long. Germline values: CDR1 SNHLY, CDR2 FYNNEI. Reverse transcribing all isolated RNA meant expressed TCRB transcripts were sequenced. Method: immunoSEQ multiplex PCR; TCRdb's copy keeps in-frame clones and lacks some. The sample has 120,000 to 150,000 clones, roughly a tenth seen once; the top ten hold around 1.4%. The V call is TRBV2, the J call TRBJ1-4; 10 positions agree with TRBD1. The sequence derives from a man aged 18 to 29 in good health. The sequencing sample was made of naive CD4+ T cells from blood. The CDR3 DNA reads TGTGCCAGCAGTGAAAACCACCCGGGACAGGGGTTTGAAAAACTGTTTTTT. This codes for CASSENHPGQGFEKLFF.